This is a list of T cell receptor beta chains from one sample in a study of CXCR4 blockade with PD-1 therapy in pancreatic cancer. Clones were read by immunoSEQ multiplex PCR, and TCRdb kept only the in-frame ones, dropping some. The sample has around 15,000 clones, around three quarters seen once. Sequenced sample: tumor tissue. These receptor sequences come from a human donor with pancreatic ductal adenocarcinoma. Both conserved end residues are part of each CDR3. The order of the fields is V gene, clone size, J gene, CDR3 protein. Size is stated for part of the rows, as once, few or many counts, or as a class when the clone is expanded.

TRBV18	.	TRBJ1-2	CASSPPTGYGYTF
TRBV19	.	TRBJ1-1	CASSMRRTYNGNTEAFF
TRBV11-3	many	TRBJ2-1	CASSLVQAGWDEQFF
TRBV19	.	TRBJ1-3	CASSMSFTPFSGNTIYF
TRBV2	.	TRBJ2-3	CASSEDRGQVDTQYF
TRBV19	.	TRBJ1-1	CASSIGGLSAFF
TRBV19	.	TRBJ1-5	CASSIRTALNQPQHF
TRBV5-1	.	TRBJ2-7	CASSLDGRGTYEQYF
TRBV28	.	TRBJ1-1	CASSSGVAEAFF
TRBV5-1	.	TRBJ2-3	CASSLEVAGDRDTQYF
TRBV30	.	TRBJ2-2	CAWSASGTGELFF
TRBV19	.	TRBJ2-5	CASSALTSGREETQYF
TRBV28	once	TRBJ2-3	CASSPLGGEADTQYF
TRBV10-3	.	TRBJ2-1	CAISESRASGDHNEQFF
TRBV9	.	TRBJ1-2	CASSLGQAQRAYGYTF
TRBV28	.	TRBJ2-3	CASSLGDSTDTQYF
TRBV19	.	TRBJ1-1	CASSRQGLNTEAFF